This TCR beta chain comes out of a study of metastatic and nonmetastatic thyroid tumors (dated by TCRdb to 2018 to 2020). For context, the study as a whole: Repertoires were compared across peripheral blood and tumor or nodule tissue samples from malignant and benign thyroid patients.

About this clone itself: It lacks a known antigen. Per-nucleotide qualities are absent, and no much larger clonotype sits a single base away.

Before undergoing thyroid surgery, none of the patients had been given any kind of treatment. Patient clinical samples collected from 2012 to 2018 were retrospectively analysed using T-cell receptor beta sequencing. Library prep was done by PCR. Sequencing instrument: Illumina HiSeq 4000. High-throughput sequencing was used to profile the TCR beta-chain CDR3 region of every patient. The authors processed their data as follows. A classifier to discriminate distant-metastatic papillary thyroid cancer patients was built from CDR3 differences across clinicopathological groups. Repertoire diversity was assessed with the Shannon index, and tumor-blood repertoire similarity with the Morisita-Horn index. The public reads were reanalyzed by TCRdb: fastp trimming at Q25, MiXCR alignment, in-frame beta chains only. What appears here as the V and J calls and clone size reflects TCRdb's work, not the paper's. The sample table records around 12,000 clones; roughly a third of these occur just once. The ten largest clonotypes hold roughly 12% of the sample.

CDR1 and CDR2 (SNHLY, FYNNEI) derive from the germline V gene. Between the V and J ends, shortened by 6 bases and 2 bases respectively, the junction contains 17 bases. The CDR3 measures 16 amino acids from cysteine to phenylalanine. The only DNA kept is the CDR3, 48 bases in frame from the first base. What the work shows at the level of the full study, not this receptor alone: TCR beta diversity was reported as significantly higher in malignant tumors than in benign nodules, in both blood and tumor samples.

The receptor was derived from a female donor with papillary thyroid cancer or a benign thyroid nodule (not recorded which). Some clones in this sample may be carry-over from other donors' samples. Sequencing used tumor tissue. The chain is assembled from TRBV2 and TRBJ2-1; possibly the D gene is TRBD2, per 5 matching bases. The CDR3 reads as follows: CASSKTIGNTYNEQFF. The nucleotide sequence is TGTGCCAGCAGCAAGACTATCGGGAACACCTACAATGAGCAGTTCTTC.